These T cell receptor beta chains were read from a single sample in a study of shared clonotypes between healthy human individuals. Clones were read by immunoSEQ multiplex PCR, and TCRdb kept only the in-frame ones, dropping some. The data hold 2 million to 2.5 million clones, with approximately 95% observed a single time. Input material: naive CD4+ T cells from PBMCs. Source of these receptors: a young man in good health. Some clones in this sample may be carry-over from other donors' samples. The CDR3 runs from the conserved cysteine through the conserved F or W. A D gene is named only where the DNA matches it firmly. Part of the rows lack a size; the others show once, few, many or a class for expanded clones.

CDR3 DNA	CDR3 protein	V gene	J gene	clone size	D gene
TGTGCCAGCAGTTTCTTAGTCCGCCAAGAGACCCAGTACTTC	CASSFLVRQETQYF	TRBV28	TRBJ2-5	-	-
TGTGCCAGCAGGAGGACAGGGGGTGATACGCAGTATTTT	CASRRTGGDTQYF	TRBV6-5	TRBJ2-3	-	TRBD1
TGTGCCAGCAGCTCCGACCGATACAATGAGCAGTTCTTC	CASSSDRYNEQFF	TRBV7-3	TRBJ2-1	-	-
TGCGCCAGCAGCTTGGGTTCAGAAGACAACGTCCTGACTTTC	CASSLGSEDNVLTF	TRBV5-1	TRBJ2-6	-	-
TGTGCCAGCAGCTTAGTTCTGACCGAGCAGTACTTC	CASSLVLTEQYF	TRBV11-2	TRBJ2-7	-	-
TGCGCCAGCAGCCGAAGGAAGGAAACTGAAGCTTTCTTT	CASSRRKETEAFF	TRBV4-1	TRBJ1-1	-	-
TGTGCCAGCTCACCACAGCGAAATCAGCCCCAGCATTTT	CASSPQRNQPQHF	TRBV18	TRBJ1-5	-	-
TGTGCCAGCAGCTTGTCATCCAGCGGTGACTATGGCTACACCTTC	CASSLSSSGDYGYTF	TRBV5-4	TRBJ1-2	-	-
TGTGCCAGTAGTATGACAGGAGAAGAGACCCAGTACTTC	CASSMTGEETQYF	TRBV19	TRBJ2-5	-	-
TGTGCCAGCAGTGGCACAGCAGCGGGAGTCCTCTACGAGCAGTACTTC	CASSGTAAGVLYEQYF	TRBV28	TRBJ2-7	-	TRBD2
TGTGCCAGCAGCTTAAAGTCTTGGGGGGAGCTGTTTTTT	CASSLKSWGELFF	TRBV7-3	TRBJ2-2	-	-
TGTGCCAGCAGGACGTCGTGGGGCTACTATGGCTACACCTTC	CASRTSWGYYGYTF	TRBV6-5	TRBJ1-2	-	-
TGTGCCAGCAGCTCGAGGCGAACCGGGACAGCGAACACCGGGGAGCTGTTTTTT	CASSSRRTGTANTGELFF	TRBV5-6	TRBJ2-2	-	TRBD1
TGTGCCAGCAGCTTAAACGGGGGAGAATATGGCTACACCTTC	CASSLNGGEYGYTF	TRBV7-3	TRBJ1-2	-	-
TGCGCCAGCAGCTCCGGGACAGGGACGGAAGCTTTCTTT	CASSSGTGTEAFF	TRBV5-1	TRBJ1-1	-	TRBD1
TGTGCCAGCAGTCCATGGGAGCGGAGTAATGAGCAGTTCTTC	CASSPWERSNEQFF	TRBV5-4	TRBJ2-1	-	-
TGTGCCTGGATGCCAGTACAGGGGGCGCCGACCGAGCAGTACTTC	CAWMPVQGAPTEQYF	TRBV30	TRBJ2-7	-	TRBD1
TGTGCCAGTAGTATAGGGACCGCCTCTGGAAACACCATATATTTT	CASSIGTASGNTIYF	TRBV19	TRBJ1-3	-	-
TGTGCCAGCAGTCCGAGCCATAACAGGGGCTTCTACGAGCAGTACTTC	CASSPSHNRGFYEQYF	TRBV28	TRBJ2-7	-	TRBD1
TGTGCCAGACCCCTTAACCCCCCGGGACTAAACTATGGCTACACCTTC	CARPLNPPGLNYGYTF	TRBV21-1	TRBJ1-2	-	-
TGTGCCAGCAGCCCCCGGTTCGGTGAGCAGTTCTTC	CASSPRFGEQFF	TRBV5-8	TRBJ2-1	-	-
TGTGCCACCAGCAGAGACCCCTTGGGTTTAGCGGCAGAGACCCAGTACTTC	CATSRDPLGLAAETQYF	TRBV15	TRBJ2-5	-	-
TGTGCCAGCAGCCTAGGACGCCCTTTGGGGGATACGCAGTATTTT	CASSLGRPLGDTQYF	TRBV14	TRBJ2-3	-	-
TGTGCCATCAGGAACCAGACAGGGTCTGGCTACACCTTC	CAIRNQTGSGYTF	TRBV10-3	TRBJ1-2	-	TRBD1
TGTGCCAGCAGCCTGGACAGTTACAATGAGCAGTTCTTC	CASSLDSYNEQFF	TRBV7-3	TRBJ2-1	-	-
TGTGCCAGCAGCCCCAGACAGGCAACGGGCGAAAAACTGTTTTTT	CASSPRQATGEKLFF	TRBV7-2	TRBJ1-4	-	-
TGTGCCAGCAGTCTGGGACTACTCGACGAGCAGTACTTC	CASSLGLLDEQYF	TRBV7-6	TRBJ2-7	-	TRBD2
TGTGCCAGCAGCGCCCCGGGATCTTTAACCGGGGAGCTGTTTTTT	CASSAPGSLTGELFF	TRBV6-1	TRBJ2-2	-	-
TGTGCCAGCAGTTACTCTGCCATGATCGAGACCCAGTACTTC	CASSYSAMIETQYF	TRBV6-5	TRBJ2-5	-	-
TGTGCCAGCAGTTCCCCACACGGGGCCTCCTACGAGCAGTACTTC	CASSSPHGASYEQYF	TRBV28	TRBJ2-7	once	-
TGTGCCAGCAGCGGGACAGGGGGCTACGAGCAGTACTTC	CASSGTGGYEQYF	TRBV2	TRBJ2-7	-	TRBD1
TGTGCCAGCAGCCCACCTCCCCAGGCAGGCCAGGATGAGCAGTTCTTC	CASSPPPQAGQDEQFF	TRBV4-2	TRBJ2-1	-	-
TGTGCCAGCAGTGATTGGGGAGGAACCGAAAAACTGTTTTTT	CASSDWGGTEKLFF	TRBV2	TRBJ1-4	-	-
TGTGCCAGCAGTTCCCTTCTGCGAGGGGGTAATCAGCCCCAGCATTTT	CASSSLLRGGNQPQHF	TRBV28	TRBJ1-5	once	-
TGTGCCAGCGCAGAGGCGGGGTCCTACGAGCAGTACTTC	CASAEAGSYEQYF	TRBV6-5	TRBJ2-7	-	-
TGCAGCGTTGTTTTATGGGACAGGGGTGATCAGCCCCAGCATTTT	CSVVLWDRGDQPQHF	TRBV29-1	TRBJ1-5	-	TRBD1
TGTGCCAGCAACAAGGGTTACAGCAATCAGCCCCAGCATTTT	CASNKGYSNQPQHF	TRBV7-8	TRBJ1-5	-	-
TGTGCCAGCAGCTCCGTCGAGGGCTCCTACAATGAGCAGTTCTTC	CASSSVEGSYNEQFF	TRBV7-9	TRBJ2-1	-	-
TGTGCCAGTAGTATAGGTCTAGTTGGCGGGGAGCTGTTTTTT	CASSIGLVGGELFF	TRBV19	TRBJ2-2	-	-
TGTGCCAGCTCACCAGATGGAAACACCATATATTTT	CASSPDGNTIYF	TRBV18	TRBJ1-3	-	-
TGCGCCAGCAGCTTGGGTCTAGCGGGAAGCACAGATACGCAGTATTTT	CASSLGLAGSTDTQYF	TRBV5-1	TRBJ2-3	-	TRBD2
TGTGCCAGCAGTTTAAGAGGGTCTGGGGCCAACGTCCTGACTTTC	CASSLRGSGANVLTF	TRBV27	TRBJ2-6	-	-
TGTGCCAGTAGGGGTGGATACCAAGAGACCCAGTACTTC	CASRGGYQETQYF	TRBV19	TRBJ2-5	-	-
TGTGCCAGCAGATCCAACAGGGGTACGCCTTATAGCAATCAGCCCCAGCATTTT	CASRSNRGTPYSNQPQHF	TRBV28	TRBJ1-5	-	TRBD1
TGTGCCAGATCCCCAGCGTTACAAGAGACCCAGTACTTC	CARSPALQETQYF	TRBV6-5	TRBJ2-5	once	-
TGTGCCAGCAGGGAACCCGGGGTTCCCCTGGGGGGTGAGCAGTTCTTC	CASREPGVPLGGEQFF	TRBV7-2	TRBJ2-1	-	-
TGCGCCAGCAGCAGGCTTCAGACCCCGGCGGGCACTGAAGCTTTCTTT	CASSRLQTPAGTEAFF	TRBV4-1	TRBJ1-1	-	-
TGTGCCAGCAGCTTCGGAGGGCCCCGCACCGGGGAGCTGTTTTTT	CASSFGGPRTGELFF	TRBV9	TRBJ2-2	-	-
TGTGCCAGCAGCCCGCGAGGGTCAGATACGCAGTATTTT	CASSPRGSDTQYF	TRBV11-3	TRBJ2-3	-	-
TGCGCCAGCAAAGGGAAGCTAGATTCTTACGAGCAGTACTTC	CASKGKLDSYEQYF	TRBV5-1	TRBJ2-7	once	-
TGTGCCAGCAGCCAAGGTGGTAGAAAACTGTTTTTT	CASSQGGRKLFF	TRBV14	TRBJ1-4	-	-
TGTGCCAGCATAGAGGTTAGCACTAGCAATCAGCCCCAGCATTTT	CASIEVSTSNQPQHF	TRBV6-1	TRBJ1-5	-	-
TGTGCCAGCAGTCAACCCGGCGGAGCGGGCTTTTACAATGAGCAGTTCTTC	CASSQPGGAGFYNEQFF	TRBV28	TRBJ2-1	-	-
TGTGCCAGCAGCGCTCCGGGACAGGGGGCGTCCCCACCCCCCCTCGATTATGGCTACACCTTC	CASSAPGQGASPPPLDYGYTF	TRBV21-1	TRBJ1-2	once	-
TGTGCCAGCAGGAGGGGACAGGGCTCCTACAATGAGCAGTTCTTC	CASRRGQGSYNEQFF	TRBV9	TRBJ2-1	-	TRBD1